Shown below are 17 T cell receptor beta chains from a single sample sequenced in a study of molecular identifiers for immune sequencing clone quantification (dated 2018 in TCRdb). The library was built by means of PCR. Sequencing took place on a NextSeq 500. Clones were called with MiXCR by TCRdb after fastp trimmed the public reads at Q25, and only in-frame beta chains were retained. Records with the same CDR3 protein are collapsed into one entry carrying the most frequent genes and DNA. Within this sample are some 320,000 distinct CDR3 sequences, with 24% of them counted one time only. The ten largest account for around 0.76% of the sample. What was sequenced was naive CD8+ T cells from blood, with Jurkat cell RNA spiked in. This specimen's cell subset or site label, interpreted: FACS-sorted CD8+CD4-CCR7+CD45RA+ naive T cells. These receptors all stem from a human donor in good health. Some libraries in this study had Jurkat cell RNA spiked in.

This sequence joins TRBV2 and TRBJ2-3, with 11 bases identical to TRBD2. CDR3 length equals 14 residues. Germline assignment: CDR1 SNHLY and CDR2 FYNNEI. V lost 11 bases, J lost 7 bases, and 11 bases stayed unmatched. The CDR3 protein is CAERGLAELNTQYF. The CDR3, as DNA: TGTGCCGAAAGGGGACTAGCGGAGCTGAATACGCAGTATTTT. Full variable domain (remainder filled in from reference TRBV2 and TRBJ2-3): EPEVTQTPSHQVTQMGQEVILRCVPISNHLYFYWYRQILGQKVEFLVSFYNNEISEKSEIFDDQFSVERPDGSNFTLKIRSTKLEDSAMYFCAERGLAELNTQYFGPGTRLTVL.

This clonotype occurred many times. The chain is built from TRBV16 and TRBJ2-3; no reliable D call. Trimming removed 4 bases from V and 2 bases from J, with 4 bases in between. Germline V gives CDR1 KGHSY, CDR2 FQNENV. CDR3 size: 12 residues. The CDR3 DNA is TGTGCCAGCAGCCGAACCACAGATACGCAGTATTTT. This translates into CASSRTTDTQYF.

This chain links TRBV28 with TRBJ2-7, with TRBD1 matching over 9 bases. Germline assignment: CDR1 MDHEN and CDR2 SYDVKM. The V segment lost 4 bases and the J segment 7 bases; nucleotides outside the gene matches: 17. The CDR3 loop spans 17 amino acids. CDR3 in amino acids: CASSSSTRQGGTWEQYF. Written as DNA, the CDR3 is TGTGCCAGCAGTTCCTCTACCAGACAGGGGGGGACTTGGGAGCAGTACTTC.

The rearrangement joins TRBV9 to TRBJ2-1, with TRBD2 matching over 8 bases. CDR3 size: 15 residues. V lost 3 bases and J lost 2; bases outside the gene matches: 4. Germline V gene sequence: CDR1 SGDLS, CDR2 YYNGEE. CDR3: CASSGFSGTYNEQFF. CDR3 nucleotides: TGTGCCAGCAGCGGATTTAGCGGGACCTACAATGAGCAGTTCTTC.

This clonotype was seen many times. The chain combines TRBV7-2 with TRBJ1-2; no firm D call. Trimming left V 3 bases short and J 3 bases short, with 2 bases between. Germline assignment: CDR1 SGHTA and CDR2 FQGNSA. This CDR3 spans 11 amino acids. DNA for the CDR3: TGTGCCAGCAGCTTCGACTATGGCTACACCTTC. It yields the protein CASSFDYGYTF. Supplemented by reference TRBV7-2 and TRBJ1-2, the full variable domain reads GAGVSQSPSNKVTEKGKDVELRCDPISGHTALYWYRQSLGQGLEFLIYFQGNSAPDKSGLPSDRFSAERTGGSVSTLTIQRTQQEDSAVYLCASSFDYGYTFGSGTRLTVV.

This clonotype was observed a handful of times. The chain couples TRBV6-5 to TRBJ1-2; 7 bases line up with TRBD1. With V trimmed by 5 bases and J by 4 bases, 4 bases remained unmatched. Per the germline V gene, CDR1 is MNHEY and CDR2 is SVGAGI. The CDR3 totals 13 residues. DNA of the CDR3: TGTGCCAGCAGTACGGGACAGCGCTATGGCTACACCTTC. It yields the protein CASSTGQRYGYTF.

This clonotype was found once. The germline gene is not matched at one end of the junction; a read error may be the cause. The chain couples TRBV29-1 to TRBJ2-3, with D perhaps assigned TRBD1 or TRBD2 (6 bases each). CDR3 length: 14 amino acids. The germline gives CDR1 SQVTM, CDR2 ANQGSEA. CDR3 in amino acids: CRVEGPGAFGTQYF. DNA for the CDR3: TGCCGCGTTGAAGGCCCGGGGGCTTTTGGTACGCAGTATTTT.

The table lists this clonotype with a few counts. The CDR3 sequence: CASSTTGTPRNEQFF. The CDR3 DNA sequence: TGTGCCAGCAGCACCACCGGGACACCCCGCAATGAGCAGTTCTTC. The chain combines TRBV11-2 with TRBJ2-1; maybe TRBD1 (6 bases). Germline CDR1 and CDR2: SGHAT and FQNNGV. The length of the CDR3 is 15 residues. The V end was cut by 5 bases, the J end by 6 bases, with 17 bases between.

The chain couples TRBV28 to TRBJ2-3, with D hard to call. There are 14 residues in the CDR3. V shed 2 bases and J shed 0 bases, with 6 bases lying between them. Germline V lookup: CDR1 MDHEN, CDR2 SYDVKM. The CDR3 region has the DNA TGTGCCAGCAGTTTAATGCCTAGCACAGATACGCAGTATTTT. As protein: CASSLMPSTDTQYF.

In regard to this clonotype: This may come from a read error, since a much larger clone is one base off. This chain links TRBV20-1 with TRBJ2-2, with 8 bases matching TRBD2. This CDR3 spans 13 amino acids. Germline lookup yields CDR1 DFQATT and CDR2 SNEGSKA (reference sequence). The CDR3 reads CSAGRGNTRELFF. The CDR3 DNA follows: TGCAGTGCCGGGAGGGGGAACACCAGGGAGCTGTTTTTT.

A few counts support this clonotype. CDR3 sequence: CASSTGTRGAADTQYF. The CDR3 nucleotides are TGTGCCAGTAGTACCGGGACTAGAGGGGCGGCAGATACGCAGTATTTT. The V call is TRBV19, the J call TRBJ2-3; 8 bases agree with TRBD2. Unmatched junction bases numbered 10, after V lost 4 bases and J lost 4 bases. The CDR3 runs 16 residues. Germline CDR1 reads LNHDA; CDR2 reads SQIVND (reference sequence).

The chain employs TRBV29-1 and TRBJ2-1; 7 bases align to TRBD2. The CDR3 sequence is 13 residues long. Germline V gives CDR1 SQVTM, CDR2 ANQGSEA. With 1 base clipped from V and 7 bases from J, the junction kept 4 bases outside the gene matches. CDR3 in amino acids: CSVEVRELNEQFF. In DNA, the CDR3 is TGCAGCGTTGAAGTGCGGGAGCTAAATGAGCAGTTCTTC.

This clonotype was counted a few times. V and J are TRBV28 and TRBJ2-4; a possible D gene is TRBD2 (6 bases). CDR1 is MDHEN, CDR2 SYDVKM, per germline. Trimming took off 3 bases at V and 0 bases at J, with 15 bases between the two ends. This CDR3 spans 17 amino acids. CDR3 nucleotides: TGTGCCAGCAGTTTCAGCGGGCAGGGTTTAGCCAAAAACATTCAGTACTTC. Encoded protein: CASSFSGQGLAKNIQYF. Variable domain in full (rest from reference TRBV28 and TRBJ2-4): DVKVTQSSRYLVKRTGEKVFLECVQDMDHENMFWYRQDPGLGLRLIYFSYDVKMKEKGDIPEGYSVSREKKERFSLILESASTNQTSMYLCASSFSGQGLAKNIQYFGAGTRLSVL.

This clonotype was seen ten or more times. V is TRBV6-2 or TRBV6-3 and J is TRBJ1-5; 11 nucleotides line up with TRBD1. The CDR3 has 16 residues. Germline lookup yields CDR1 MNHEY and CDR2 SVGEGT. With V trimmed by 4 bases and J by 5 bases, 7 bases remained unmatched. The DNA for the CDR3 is TGTGCCAGCAGTTCCCCGGGACAGGGGGTGGATCAGCCCCAGCATTTT. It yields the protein CASSSPGQGVDQPQHF.

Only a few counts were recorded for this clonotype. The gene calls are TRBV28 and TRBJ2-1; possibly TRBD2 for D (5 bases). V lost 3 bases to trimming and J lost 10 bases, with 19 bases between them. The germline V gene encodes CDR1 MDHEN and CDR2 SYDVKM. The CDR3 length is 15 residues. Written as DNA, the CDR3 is TGTGCCAGCAGTTTTCCTGGACTCGGATGGAAGGAGCAGTTCTTC. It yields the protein CASSFPGLGWKEQFF.

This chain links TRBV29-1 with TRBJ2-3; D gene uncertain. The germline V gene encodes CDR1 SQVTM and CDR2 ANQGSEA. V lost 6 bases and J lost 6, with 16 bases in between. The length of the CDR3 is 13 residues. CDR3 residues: CSVKTRRSDTQYF. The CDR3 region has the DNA TGCAGCGTAAAAACTCGGCGCTCCGATACGCAGTATTTT.

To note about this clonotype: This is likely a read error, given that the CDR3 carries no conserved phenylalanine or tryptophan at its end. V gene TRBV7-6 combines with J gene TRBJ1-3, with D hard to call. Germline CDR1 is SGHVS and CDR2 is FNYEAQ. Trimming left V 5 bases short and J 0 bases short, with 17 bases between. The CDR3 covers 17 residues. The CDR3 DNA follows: TGTGCCAGCAGCCGTACGGCGACCGGACGCTCTGGAAACACCATATATCTT. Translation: CASSRTATGRSGNTIYL.